This T cell receptor beta chain was sequenced in a study of cytomegalovirus exposure and HLA in healthy donors. Looking at the study overall: From donors who were HLA-typed, an early data release held about 85 million unique TCRs. Study findings and constraints: A later analysis found that most CMV-associated TCR beta chains appeared HLA-restricted.

Concerning this clone itself: What it recognizes is unknown.

It was with 60 Vbeta and 13 Jbeta primers that the PCR ran. Using immunoSEQ multiplex PCR, the repertoire was profiled, and TCRdb retains in-frame clones only, with some absent. The sample contains 100,000 to 150,000 clones, 80% of which appear only once. Sequencing was carried out using PBMCs. The source of this sequence is a man aged 35 to 55 in good health and CMV-seronegative.

CDR3 DNA sequence: TGTGCCAGCGGGGGGTGGGGGTCGGGGGAGACCCAGTACTTC. Protein: CASGGWGSGETQYF. The chain is built from TRBV28 and TRBJ2-5; D is perhaps TRBD2 (6 bases). The germline gives CDR1 MDHEN, CDR2 SYDVKM. V was clipped by 8 bases and J by 5 bases, with 18 bases between them. The length of the CDR3 is 14 residues.